Listed here are 13 T cell receptor beta chains from one sample, sequenced in a study of T-cell memory formation after mild COVID-19. A single record per CDR3 protein comes from TCRdb applying MiXCR to the 5' RACE reads. This table holds 100,000 or so distinct CDR3 sequences, roughly 10% found once. Sequencing input: PBMCs or a T cell subset sorted from them (not recorded which). Receptors were obtained from a man aged 18-30 years who had mild COVID-19 (a few samples of this study predate the infection). Cell type and time point are not known.

This clonotype turned up a few times. The chain carries TRBV7-3 and TRBJ2-1, with D possibly being TRBD2 (6 bases). The CDR3 covers 12 residues. Germline V CDR1 and CDR2: SGHTA, FQGTGA. With 3 bases removed from V and 8 bases from J, the gap between germline ends came to 8 bases. The CDR3 loop reads CASSFGEDEQFF. For the CDR3, the DNA is TGTGCCAGCAGCTTCGGGGAGGATGAGCAGTTCTTC.

The sample holds many counts of this clonotype. The chain recombines TRBV5-1 with TRBJ2-5, with 8 bases identical to TRBD2. Germline V gene lookup returns CDR1 SGHRS and CDR2 YFSETQ. V gave up 7 bases and J gave up 6 bases; unmatched junction bases: 14. This CDR3 spans 15 amino acids. The CDR3 coding sequence is TGCGCCAGCGCCACGACCGGGGGGGCTTTTCAGACCCAGTACTTC. The encoded protein is CASATTGGAFQTQYF.

This clonotype was seen repeatedly, ten times or more. V and J are TRBV4-2 and TRBJ2-1; D possibly corresponds to TRBD1 (6 bases). This CDR3 has 16 amino acids. V lost 0 bases to trimming and J lost 9 bases, with 18 bases between them. Germline CDR1 reads LGHNA; CDR2 reads YNFKEQ. The CDR3 protein is CASSQEFWQGKTEQFF. CDR3 in DNA: TGTGCCAGCAGCCAAGAATTTTGGCAGGGGAAGACTGAGCAGTTCTTC.

This chain connects TRBV27 to TRBJ2-1; D unclear. CDR3 length equals 13 residues. CDR1 and CDR2 (germline): MNHEY, SMNVEV (reference sequence). Trimming took off 6 bases at V and 3 bases at J, with 9 bases between the two ends. Written as DNA, the CDR3 is TGTGCCAGCAGCCCCTCGAACTACAATGAGCAGTTCTTC. Amino acid sequence: CASSPSNYNEQFF.

This clonotype was seen more than once but under ten times. This chain links TRBV4-1 with TRBJ1-1; tentatively, D is TRBD1 (6 bases). The length of the CDR3 is 14 residues. The germline CDR1 and CDR2 sequences are MGHRA and YSYEKL. The germline V and J ends were trimmed by 6 bases and 5 bases, with 16 bases remaining between them. Written as DNA, the CDR3 is TGCGCCAGCAGTCTAAGGGGGGATTGGACTGAAGCTTTCTTT. Residues: CASSLRGDWTEAFF.

This clonotype was picked up a small number of times. The chain couples TRBV29-1 to TRBJ2-4; TRBD2 agrees at 9 bases. J lost 7 bases, V lost 4 bases, and 5 bases had no gene match. The CDR3 length is 13 residues. Germline V CDR1 and CDR2: SQVTM, ANQGSEA. CDR3 amino acids: CSVVGLAGNIQYF. The CDR3 nucleotides are TGCAGCGTTGTTGGGCTAGCGGGGAACATTCAGTACTTC. Complete variable domain (other parts from reference TRBV29-1 and TRBJ2-4): SAVISQKPSRDICQRGTSLTIQCQVDSQVTMMFWYRQQPGQSLTLIATANQGSEATYESGFVIDKFPISRPNLTFSTLTVSNMSPEDSSIYLCSVVGLAGNIQYFGAGTRLSVL.

This clonotype was seen many times. J is TRBJ1-2 and V is TRBV6-5; D remains unclear. The CDR3 contains 15 residues. Per germline, CDR1 MNHEY and CDR2 SVGAGI. Trimming shortened V by 0 bases and J by 3 bases, and 11 bases separated the two germline ends. CDR3 residues: CASSYSITGHYGYTF. The CDR3 region has the DNA TGTGCCAGCAGTTACTCGATTACGGGTCACTATGGCTACACCTTC.

This clonotype was detected only once. The chain recombines TRBV3-1 with TRBJ2-5, with a possible D match to TRBD1 (6 bases). V lost 5 bases, J lost 5 bases, and 18 bases lay in between. CDR3 length: 15 residues. Germline CDR1 reads LGHDT; CDR2 reads YNNKEL (reference sequence). The CDR3 DNA follows: TGTGCCAGCAGCTCGCAACTGGGGGCGGAGGAGACCCAGTACTTC. Encoded protein: CASSSQLGAEETQYF.

This clonotype has just a few counts. The chain carries TRBV7-6 and TRBJ1-4; D may be TRBD1 (6 bases). The CDR3 sequence is 15 residues long. Germline V gives CDR1 SGHVS, CDR2 FNYEAQ. Between the trimmed V and J ends, which lost 1 base and 8 bases, there was a span of 14 bases. The CDR3 is CASSLDSGGWEKLFF. For the CDR3, the DNA is TGTGCCAGCAGCTTAGATTCGGGGGGCTGGGAAAAACTGTTTTTT.

This clonotype has just a few counts. The chain has TRBV9 and TRBJ1-2, with 7 bases lining up with TRBD1. V gave up 2 bases and J gave up 6 bases; unmatched junction bases: 13. CDR1 and CDR2 from the germline V gene are SGDLS and YYNGEE. This CDR3 has 16 residues. CDR3 DNA: TGTGCCAGCAGCGTGCCTGACAGGGCGAAACTAAATGGCTACACCTTC. This translates into CASSVPDRAKLNGYTF.

V is TRBV4-2 and J is TRBJ2-2; 12 bases map to TRBD2. Germline CDR1 LGHNA, CDR2 YNFKEQ. There are 16 residues in the CDR3. Losses at the gene ends were 4 bases for V and 8 bases for J; bases not matched to a gene: 8. CDR3 residues: CASSPLTSGGKGELFF. The CDR3 bases are TGTGCCAGCAGCCCATTGACTAGCGGGGGCAAAGGGGAGCTGTTTTTT.

This chain connects TRBV6-2 or TRBV6-3 to TRBJ2-2, with D unresolved. CDR3 length: 16 residues. V was trimmed by 6 bases and J by 2 bases, leaving 16 bases between them. The germline gives CDR1 MNHEY, CDR2 SVGEGT. The CDR3 reads CASSPPQGFNTGELFF. As DNA, the CDR3 is TGTGCCAGCAGCCCCCCCCAAGGTTTCAACACCGGGGAGCTGTTTTTT.

The chain has TRBV4-2 and TRBJ2-1, with TRBD1 identical over 7 bases. CDR1 is LGHNA and CDR2 is YNFKEQ in the germline V gene. V was pared by 6 bases and J by 5 bases, with 13 bases of the junction left unmatched. The CDR3 spans 16 residues. The CDR3 region is CASRDPTGAANNEQFF. CDR3 in DNA: TGTGCCAGCAGGGACCCCACAGGGGCCGCCAACAATGAGCAGTTCTTC.